This TCR beta chain was sequenced for a study of blood T cell repertoires in COVID-19. Study as a whole: T cells, B-cell-depleted T cells, or PBMCs supplied cDNA or gDNA.

The table came from immunoSEQ multiplex PCR; TCRdb's copy has only in-frame clones and leaves some out. The sample has 130,000 to 150,000 clones, about four fifths seen once. The CDR3 has 14 amino acids. The germline gives CDR1 SEHNR, CDR2 FQNEAQ (reference sequence). Trimming stripped 5 bases from V and 0 bases from J, with 9 bases between. This sequence originates from an elderly woman in a cohort sampled during active or convalescent COVID-19. Sequencing was performed on peripheral blood. The chain has TRBV7-9 and TRBJ2-3; D remains ambiguous. The CDR3 bases are TGTGCCAGCAGCAATCCCGGGAGCACAGATACGCAGTATTTT. This gives the protein CASSNPGSTDTQYF.